This T cell receptor beta chain appears in the sequencing data of a study of blood T cell repertoires in COVID-19. About the study: PBMCs, B-cell-depleted T cells, or T cells provided the cDNA or gDNA that made up the material.

Sequencing was performed with immunoSEQ multiplex PCR; in TCRdb, only in-frame clones are kept and a portion is missing. The sample records about 410,000 clones, roughly 90% being singletons. The CDR3 consists of 16 residues. Per germline, CDR1 KGHDR and CDR2 SFDVKD. Deletions cut 1 base from V and 1 base from J, with 12 bases between. This TCR was recovered from a woman aged 25-40 years with active or convalescent COVID-19. The chain recombines TRBV24-1 with TRBJ1-1; D unclear. The sample taken for sequencing was peripheral blood. The CDR3 nucleotides are TGTGCCACCAGTGATTTTTTGACTTCGGAGAACACTGAAGCTTTCTTT. It encodes CATSDFLTSENTEAFF.